The 29 T cell receptor beta chains below come from one sample, sequenced in a study of shared clonotypes between healthy human individuals. Terminally differentiated effector memory CD45RA+ cells were excluded by CCR7 positive selection of CD45RO-negative cells. The table came from immunoSEQ multiplex PCR; TCRdb's copy has only in-frame clones and leaves some out. The table shows around 2,100,000 clones, with over 85% occurring only once. The sample taken for sequencing was naive CD8+ T cells sorted from blood. The receptors were gathered from a man between 18 and 35 years old in good health.

The genes are TRBV27 and TRBJ2-1, with a tentative D call TRBD1 (5 bases). Germline CDR1 and CDR2: MNHEY and SMNVEV (reference sequence). Trimming removed 5 bases at V and 8 bases at J, with 16 bases between. The CDR3 loop spans 14 amino acids. CDR3 DNA: TGTGCCAGCAGTCAATCTACAGGTCCACATGAGCAGTTCTTC. Its protein is CASSQSTGPHEQFF.

This rearrangement joins TRBV9 to TRBJ2-1; tentatively, D is TRBD2 (6 bases). The CDR3 runs 14 residues. Germline lookup yields CDR1 SGDLS and CDR2 YYNGEE. The V end was cut by 4 bases, the J end by 5 bases, with 13 bases between. The CDR3: CASSSPGLHNEQFF. The CDR3 DNA reads TGTGCCAGCAGCTCCCCGGGACTTCACAATGAGCAGTTCTTC.

The J gene is TRBJ2-7, the V gene TRBV7-2; perhaps TRBD2 as D (7 bases). The CDR3 is made up of 16 amino acids. The germline V gene has CDR1 SGHTA and CDR2 FQGNSA. Trimming took 1 base from V and 3 from J, leaving 16 bases between them. CDR3 sequence (DNA): TGTGCCAGCAGCTTAGATAGGGGGGGTTCGGGCTACGAGCAGTACTTC. This codes for CASSLDRGGSGYEQYF.

This clone is a singleton in its sample. The V and J genes are TRBV15 and TRBJ2-7; D may be TRBD1 or TRBD2 (5 bases each). Trimming removed 0 bases from V and 3 bases from J, with 15 bases in between. Germline CDR1 LNHNV, CDR2 YYDKDF (reference sequence). The CDR3 runs to 16 residues. The CDR3 nucleotides read TGTGCCACCAGCAGAGATTGGGGGACGGAGCACTACGAGCAGTACTTC. Amino acid sequence: CATSRDWGTEHYEQYF. The full variable domain, its missing parts supplied by reference TRBV15 and TRBJ2-7, is DAMVIQNPRYQVTQFGKPVTLSCSQTLNHNVMYWYQQKSSQAPKLLFHYYDKDFNNEADTPDNFQSRRPNTSFCFLDIRSPGLGDTAMYLCATSRDWGTEHYEQYFGPGTRLTVT.

This clone was seen just once. The V call is TRBV5-6, the J call TRBJ1-5; D not resolved. Trimming took 4 bases from V and 1 from J, leaving 3 bases between them. This CDR3 region has 12 residues. CDR1 SGHDT and CDR2 YYEEEE come from the germline V gene. Here the CDR3 reads CASSVSNQPQHF. In DNA form, the CDR3 reads TGTGCCAGCAGCGTGAGCAATCAGCCCCAGCATTTT.

This sequence joins TRBV11-2 and TRBJ2-1, with D perhaps matching TRBD1 (5 bases). V lost 0 bases to trimming and J lost 4 bases, with 13 bases between them. The CDR3 contains 16 residues. The germline V gene has CDR1 SGHAT and CDR2 FQNNGV. Here the CDR3 DNA reads TGTGCCAGCAGCTTAGATGCAGAGACAGAGTACAATGAGCAGTTCTTC. Its translation is CASSLDAETEYNEQFF.

The V and J genes are TRBV5-6 and TRBJ2-7; D gene unclear. Germline CDR1 SGHDT, CDR2 YYEEEE. The CDR3 spans 14 residues. Deletions cut 3 bases from V and 1 base from J, with 11 bases between. The chain's CDR3 is CASSYLLGSYEQYF. CDR3 coding DNA: TGTGCCAGCAGCTACCTCCTAGGGTCCTACGAGCAGTACTTC. The complete variable domain, with remaining parts taken from reference TRBV5-6 and TRBJ2-7, reads DAGVTQSPTHLIKTRGQQVTLRCSPKSGHDTVSWYQQALGQGPQFIFQYYEEEERQRGNFPDRFSGHQFPNYSSELNVNALLLGDSALYLCASSYLLGSYEQYFGPGTRLTVT.

V gene TRBV27 combines with J gene TRBJ2-1; TRBD2 aligns across 8 bases. V lost 2 bases to trimming and J lost 9 bases; unmatched junction nucleotides: 9. In germline, CDR1 is MNHEY, CDR2 SMNVEV (reference sequence). The CDR3 runs 15 residues. CDR3 region: CASSLRPGGRIEQFF. For the CDR3, the DNA is TGTGCCAGCAGTTTAAGGCCGGGGGGGCGGATTGAGCAGTTCTTC.

In regard to this clone: Different DNA sequences within this sample yield the same CDR3. The CDR3 bases are TGTGCCAGCAGCGCCGGGGGGAACACTGAAGCTTTCTTT. Translated, it gives CASSAGGNTEAFF. This rearrangement joins TRBV9 to TRBJ1-1, with D possibly being TRBD1 (5 bases). The CDR3 spans 13 residues. The germline V gene encodes CDR1 SGDLS and CDR2 YYNGEE. V was cut by 3 bases and J by 1 base, with 7 bases left in between.

The chain has TRBV27 and TRBJ1-1; a possible D gene is TRBD1 (5 bases). The CDR3 has 15 residues. Germline CDR1 is MNHEY and CDR2 is SMNVEV (reference sequence). V was shortened by 1 base and J by 4 bases, with 13 bases between the two germline ends. The CDR3 here is CASSLLGESGTEAFF. The DNA of the CDR3 is TGTGCCAGCAGTTTATTGGGGGAGTCCGGCACTGAAGCTTTCTTT.

The chain couples TRBV5-6 to TRBJ2-3; D perhaps matches TRBD1 (6 bases). The CDR3 is made up of 16 amino acids. Trimming pared 3 bases from V and 4 bases from J, leaving 18 bases between. Germline V CDR1 and CDR2: SGHDT, YYEEEE. CDR3 region: CASSWDNSPQPDTQYF. The CDR3 DNA follows: TGTGCCAGCAGCTGGGACAATTCCCCCCAGCCAGATACGCAGTATTTT.

The V gene is TRBV29-1, the J gene TRBJ1-2, with 8 bases aligning to TRBD1. CDR1 SQVTM and CDR2 ANQGSEA come from the germline V gene. The V segment lost 6 bases and the J segment 7 bases; nucleotides outside the gene matches: 7. The CDR3 has 12 amino acids. The CDR3 region has the DNA TGCAGCGTGACCGGACAGGGCGCTGGCTACACCTTC. Translation: CSVTGQGAGYTF.

There are a few counts of this clone. This rearrangement joins TRBV19 to TRBJ2-1, with a tentative D call TRBD2 (5 bases). This CDR3 has 14 amino acids. Per the germline V gene, CDR1 is LNHDA and CDR2 is SQIVND (reference sequence). The ends were cut back, 7 bases at V and 7 bases at J, with 17 bases in the middle. CDR3 coding DNA: TGTGCCAGTACCCACGCGGGTTTGGAGAATGAGCAGTTCTTC. Its protein is CASTHAGLENEQFF.

In regard to this clone: This same CDR3 is encoded by further DNA sequences in the sample. V and J are TRBV18 and TRBJ2-5, with D tentatively TRBD2 (6 bases). V was pared by 0 bases and J by 4 bases, with 6 bases between. The germline CDR1 and CDR2 sequences are KGHSH and LQKENI. This CDR3 spans 13 amino acids. CDR3 sequence: CASSPPGGETQYF. DNA for the CDR3: TGTGCCAGCTCACCACCGGGGGGAGAGACCCAGTACTTC.

V and J are TRBV9 and TRBJ2-7, with a tentative D call TRBD2 (6 bases). Between the trimmed V and J ends, which lost 3 bases and 0 bases, there was a span of 10 bases. Germline V lookup: CDR1 SGDLS, CDR2 YYNGEE. This CDR3 has 14 amino acids. CDR3 nucleotides: TGTGCCAGCAGCGGAGGGGACTTCTCCTACGAGCAGTACTTC. Translation: CASSGGDFSYEQYF.

Here the CDR3 DNA reads TGTGCCAGCAGCTTAGGGGACAGGGTGGAGACCCAGTACTTC. This encodes CASSLGDRVETQYF. The chain joins TRBV11-2 to TRBJ2-5, with 9 bases identical to TRBD1. Germline trimming cut 1 base from V and 5 bases from J; bases unmatched to any gene: 2. The CDR3 extends over 14 amino acids. The germline CDR1 and CDR2 sequences are SGHAT and FQNNGV. The variable domain in full, completed from reference TRBV11-2 and TRBJ2-5, reads EAGVAQSPRYKIIEKRQSVAFWCNPISGHATLYWYQQILGQGPKLLIQFQNNGVVDDSQLPKDRFSAERLKGVDSTLKIQPAKLEDSAVYLCASSLGDRVETQYFGPGTRLLVL.

The V and J genes are TRBV28 and TRBJ1-4; TRBD1 is a possible D gene (6 bases). CDR1 and CDR2 from the germline V gene are MDHEN and SYDVKM. Trimming pared 3 bases from V and 0 bases from J, leaving 14 bases between. The CDR3 length is 17 residues. The chain's CDR3 is CASSFLSWDTTNEKLFF. Written as DNA, the CDR3 is TGTGCCAGCAGTTTTTTATCCTGGGACACAACTAATGAAAAACTGTTTTTT.

V is TRBV6-5 and J is TRBJ2-3; 11 positions match TRBD2. Trimming cost V 5 bases and J 5 bases; bases outside gene matches: 6. This CDR3 is built from 15 residues. The germline gives CDR1 MNHEY, CDR2 SVGAGI. The CDR3 bases are TGTGCCAGCAGTCCAACTAGCGGGAGTAAAGATACGCAGTATTTT. It codes for CASSPTSGSKDTQYF.

This clone was seen only once. The chain employs TRBV14 and TRBJ2-7; possible D gene TRBD1, 7 bases. The CDR3 consists of 15 residues. Germline V lookup: CDR1 SGHDN, CDR2 FVKESK. V was shortened by 3 bases and J by 6 bases, with 18 bases between the two germline ends. CDR3 nucleotide sequence: TGTGCCAGCAGCCAGAGTCGGCAGGGGGGTCGCGAGCAGTACTTC. Protein: CASSQSRQGGREQYF.

The chain is built from TRBV5-4 and TRBJ2-1; D unclear. V lost 0 bases and J lost 5, with 9 bases in between. The CDR3 covers 14 residues. Looked up from germline, CDR1 is SGHNT and CDR2 is YYREEE (reference sequence). CDR3 DNA: TGTGCCAGCAGCTTGGAACGGGCCGACAATGAGCAGTTCTTC. Translated, it gives CASSLERADNEQFF.

A single count supports this clone. The chain is built from TRBV7-8 and TRBJ2-7, with D possibly matching TRBD2 (5 bases). Germline values: CDR1 SGHVS, CDR2 FQNEAQ. The CDR3 runs to 13 residues. Trimming stripped 2 bases from V and 7 bases from J, with 12 bases between. The CDR3 DNA sequence: TGTGCCAGCAGCTTAAATACCGGAGGAGAGCAGTACTTC. Translation: CASSLNTGGEQYF.

The chain employs TRBV9 and TRBJ1-6; possibly TRBD1 for D (5 bases). This CDR3 contains 15 residues. V shed 0 bases and J shed 7 bases, with 11 bases lying between them. CDR1 and CDR2 from the germline V gene are SGDLS and YYNGEE. CDR3 nucleotides: TGTGCCAGCAGCGTAGCCCCGGGGCTGAATTCACCCCTCCACTTT. Protein product: CASSVAPGLNSPLHF.

The V call is TRBV7-9, the J call TRBJ1-5; D uncertain. V was shortened by 5 bases and J by 3 bases, with 14 bases between the two germline ends. Germline V lookup: CDR1 SEHNR, CDR2 FQNEAQ (reference sequence). The CDR3 contains 15 residues. CDR3 in DNA: TGTGCCAGCAGCCACGGGCCTAGTTCCAATCAGCCCCAGCATTTT. Translating gives CASSHGPSSNQPQHF.

The rearrangement uses TRBV27 and TRBJ2-7; 10 nucleotides match TRBD2. CDR3 length: 12 amino acids. Looked up from germline, CDR1 is MNHEY and CDR2 is SMNVEV (reference sequence). Germline trimming cut 5 bases from V and 7 bases from J; bases unmatched to any gene: 2. The CDR3: CASSPGLAEQYF. DNA of the CDR3: TGTGCCAGCAGTCCGGGACTAGCGGAGCAGTACTTC.

The V and J genes are TRBV30 and TRBJ2-7, with 10 bases that match TRBD2. The germline CDR1 and CDR2 sequences are GTSNPN and SVGIG (reference sequence). This CDR3 comprises 16 residues. V shed 0 bases and J 2 bases; nucleotides not matched to a gene: 7. CDR3 loop: CAWSVLGLATAYEQYF. CDR3 coding DNA: TGTGCCTGGAGTGTACTGGGACTAGCGACAGCCTACGAGCAGTACTTC.

This sequence joins TRBV7-6 and TRBJ2-7, with D perhaps matching TRBD2 (8 bases). Germline V lookup: CDR1 SGHVS, CDR2 FNYEAQ. The CDR3 has 15 residues. Trimming stripped 5 bases from V and 2 bases from J, with 16 bases between. The CDR3 here is CASSEGAGGAYEQYF. The CDR3 coding sequence is TGTGCCAGCAGCGAGGGGGCGGGAGGCGCCTACGAGCAGTACTTC.

V is TRBV6-1 and J is TRBJ1-1; possible D gene TRBD1, 5 bases. The V end was cut by 4 bases, the J end by 3 bases, with 12 bases between. The V gene's germline CDR1 is MNHNS and CDR2 SASEGT. The CDR3 totals 14 residues. DNA for the CDR3: TGTGCCAGCAGTGCTTCGTGGGGGGACACTGAAGCTTTCTTT. Translating gives CASSASWGDTEAFF.

This clone was seen a single time. The rearrangement uses TRBV28 and TRBJ2-7; a possible D gene is TRBD2 (6 bases). This CDR3 spans 15 amino acids. CDR1 MDHEN and CDR2 SYDVKM come from the germline V gene. The germline V and J ends were trimmed by 4 bases and 2 bases, with 15 bases remaining between them. Here the CDR3 DNA reads TGTGCCAGCAGTTGGCGGGGCAGATCAACCTACGAGCAGTACTTC. It codes for CASSWRGRSTYEQYF.

The gene calls are TRBV27 and TRBJ1-2; tentative D call: TRBD1 (5 bases). V dropped 6 bases and J dropped 4 bases, with 12 bases sitting between them. Germline V gene sequence: CDR1 MNHEY, CDR2 SMNVEV (reference sequence). This CDR3 spans 13 amino acids. The CDR3 region has the DNA TGTGCCAGCAGCCCGGGACGGGTCTATGGCTACACCTTC. As protein: CASSPGRVYGYTF.